Following are 30 T cell receptor beta chains from one sample sequenced in a study of sequential checkpoint blockade in melanoma. Treatment given: randomized to nivolumab then ipilimumab (arm A) or the reverse (arm B). The protocol was immunoSEQ multiplex PCR, while the TCRdb copy is restricted to in-frame clones and leaves out a portion. There are 1,500 to 2,000 clones in the sample; about 20% occur only once, and around 14% lies in the top ten. The specimen was tumor tissue (inferred from file names), collected from a patient given nivolumab and ipilimumab in sequence. All receptors come from a human donor with melanoma.

By share, this clone ranks as medium-sized. The DNA for the CDR3 is TGCGCCAGCAGCCACAGGGACCATAGCAATCAGCCCCAGCATTTT. Residues: CASSHRDHSNQPQHF. The gene calls are TRBV4-1 and TRBJ1-5; possibly TRBD1 for D (5 bases). The CDR3 is 15 amino acids. Germline loops: CDR1 MGHRA, CDR2 YSYEKL. V was shortened by 3 bases and J by 0 bases, with 9 bases between the two germline ends.

This clone came up a few times. The junction departs from the called germline gene at one end, perhaps through a read error. The chain's CDR3 is CAISGRSSGYSYNEQFF. DNA of the CDR3: TGTGCCATCAGTGGTCGGAGTAGCGGCTACTCCTACAATGAGCAGTTCTTC. The rearrangement uses TRBV6-8 and TRBJ2-1, with D perhaps TRBD2 (6 bases). Germline-derived CDR1 and CDR2 are MNHGY and SAAAGT. The CDR3 consists of 17 residues.

The chain has TRBV18 and TRBJ1-2; D might be TRBD1 (5 bases). Deletions cut 3 bases from V and 2 bases from J, with 10 bases between. The length of the CDR3 is 14 residues. From germline, CDR1 is KGHSH and CDR2 LQKENI. The CDR3 sequence: CASSPGHANYGYTF. CDR3 in DNA: TGTGCCAGCTCACCCGGACATGCAAACTATGGCTACACCTTC.

This clone was observed a few times. The V call is TRBV28, the J call TRBJ2-7, with D perhaps matching TRBD1 (6 bases). V lost 6 bases, J lost 1 base, and 16 bases lay in between. Germline values: CDR1 MDHEN, CDR2 SYDVKM. The CDR3 covers 15 residues. The CDR3 protein is CASRARPGQSYEQYF. As DNA, the CDR3 is TGTGCCAGCAGGGCTCGCCCGGGACAATCCTACGAGCAGTACTTC.

The J gene is TRBJ2-7, the V gene TRBV6-8; D may correspond to TRBD1 or TRBD2 (6 bases each). Germline V lookup: CDR1 MNHGY, CDR2 SAAAGT. This CDR3 has 13 amino acids. The CDR3 loop reads CASSPPGGGGGKV. The CDR3 DNA reads TGTGCCAGCAGCCCCCCGGGTGGGGGCGGAGGGAAGGTC.

The V and J genes are TRBV28 and TRBJ1-4; no firm D call. With 5 bases removed from V and 0 bases from J, the gap between germline ends came to 10 bases. The CDR3 length is 15 residues. Germline assignment: CDR1 MDHEN and CDR2 SYDVKM. CDR3 amino acids: CASSPRPATNEKLFF. The CDR3 nucleotides read TGTGCCAGCAGTCCTAGACCGGCAACTAATGAAAAACTGTTTTTT. The full variable domain, its missing parts supplied by reference TRBV28 and TRBJ1-4, is DVKVTQSSRYLVKRTGEKVFLECVQDMDHENMFWYRQDPGLGLRLIYFSYDVKMKEKGDIPEGYSVSREKKERFSLILESASTNQTSMYLCASSPRPATNEKLFFGSGTQLSVL.

This clone is classed as medium-sized. The chain combines TRBV11-3 with TRBJ2-3; D is uncertain. Trimming pared 5 bases from V and 1 base from J, leaving 10 bases between. There are 14 residues in the CDR3. Germline CDR1 is SGHNT and CDR2 is YENEEA. The CDR3 region is CASSVGLGTDTQYF. The CDR3 DNA is TGTGCCAGCAGCGTTGGGTTGGGCACAGATACGCAGTATTTT.

By its share, this clone is medium-sized. The chain has TRBV4-1 and TRBJ2-7, with D possibly called TRBD1 or TRBD2 (5 bases each). V gave up 4 bases and J gave up 0 bases, with 19 bases separating them. The CDR3 runs to 17 residues. Germline V gene sequence: CDR1 MGHRA, CDR2 YSYEKL. CDR3 sequence reads: CASSLLAGGWASYEQYF. The CDR3 DNA reads as TGCGCCAGCAGCCTCCTCGCTGGGGGTTGGGCCTCCTACGAGCAGTACTTC.

In this sample, this clone turned up a few times. The chain has TRBV18 and TRBJ2-2; TRBD2 aligns across 9 bases. The germline gives CDR1 KGHSH, CDR2 LQKENI. The trim removed 3 bases at V and 6 bases at J, leaving 5 bases unmatched. The CDR3 is 15 amino acids. Here the CDR3 DNA reads TGTGCCAGCTCACCCAGCAGCGGGAGGCCCGGGGAGCTGTTTTTT. Its translation: CASSPSSGRPGELFF.

This clone was observed many times. The chain links TRBV11-3 to TRBJ2-7, with D possibly TRBD2 on 5 matching bases. Germline V gives CDR1 SGHNT, CDR2 YENEEA. V was shortened by 5 bases and J by 2 bases, with 19 bases between the two germline ends. The CDR3 has 16 amino acids. CDR3 residues: CASSPGAPGVPYEQYF. The CDR3 nucleotides read TGTGCCAGCAGCCCAGGCGCCCCCGGGGTTCCCTACGAGCAGTACTTC. Looking up the rest from reference TRBV11-3 and TRBJ2-7 gives the full variable domain: EAGVVQSPRYKIIEKKQPVAFWCNPISGHNTLYWYLQNLGQGPELLIRYENEEAVDDSQLPKDRFSAERLKGVDSTLKIQPAELGDSAVYLCASSPGAPGVPYEQYFGPGTRLTVT.

This sequence joins TRBV6-8 and TRBJ1-4; D is possibly TRBD1 (5 bases). Looked up from germline, CDR1 is MNHGY and CDR2 is SAAAGT. V was pared by 6 bases and J by 5 bases, with 13 bases between. The CDR3 length is 14 residues. CDR3 region: CASRLRGPNEKLFF. In DNA, the CDR3 is TGTGCCAGCAGATTACGGGGCCCAAATGAAAAACTGTTTTTT.

This clone is deemed medium-sized. The rearrangement uses TRBV11-3 and TRBJ2-3; possibly TRBD2 for D (6 bases). V shed 0 bases and J shed 0 bases, with 10 bases lying between them. The CDR3 runs 16 residues. CDR1 and CDR2 from the germline V gene are SGHNT and YENEEA. The CDR3, as DNA: TGTGCCAGCAGCTTAGAGGTTGGGACTAGCACAGATACGCAGTATTTT. Protein: CASSLEVGTSTDTQYF.

There are a few counts of this clone. The junction shows a germline mismatch at one end, possibly a read error. The chain combines TRBV7-1 with TRBJ2-7, with 7 bases that match TRBD2. TRBV7-1 is classed as an ORF, of uncertain function. This CDR3 comprises 13 residues. In nucleotides, the CDR3 is TGTGCTAGCAGCCTGACTAGCACCAACGAGCAGTACTTC. This translates into CASSLTSTNEQYF.

The chain uses TRBV30 and TRBJ2-7; 10 bases align to TRBD1. V was pared by 8 bases and J by 4 bases, with 5 bases of the junction left unmatched. The CDR3 is 12 amino acids. Germline-derived CDR1 and CDR2 are GTSNPN and SVGIG (reference sequence). The CDR3 nucleotides read TGTGCCGGACGACAGGGGGCATACGAGCAGTACTTC. Encoded protein: CAGRQGAYEQYF.

This clone showed up just a few times. This chain uses TRBV28 with TRBJ1-1, with TRBD1 identical over 9 bases. This CDR3 region has 13 residues. J gave up 6 bases and V 5 bases, and 4 bases lay outside the gene matches. CDR1 is MDHEN, CDR2 SYDVKM, per germline. This chain's CDR3 is CASSPTGGPEAFF. The CDR3 nucleotides are TGTGCCAGCAGTCCCACAGGGGGCCCTGAAGCTTTCTTT. Full variable domain (missing parts from reference TRBV28 and TRBJ1-1): DVKVTQSSRYLVKRTGEKVFLECVQDMDHENMFWYRQDPGLGLRLIYFSYDVKMKEKGDIPEGYSVSREKKERFSLILESASTNQTSMYLCASSPTGGPEAFFGQGTRLTVV.

This clone counts as medium-sized. The genes are TRBV28 and TRBJ1-2; a weak D match, TRBD1 (5 bases). Deletions cut 8 bases from V and 4 bases from J, with 17 bases between. This CDR3 is 14 amino acids long. Germline loops: CDR1 MDHEN, CDR2 SYDVKM. The CDR3 loop reads CASGLGGGGYGYTF. For the CDR3, the DNA is TGTGCCAGCGGATTGGGGGGAGGAGGCTATGGCTACACCTTC.

This clone was seen more than once but under ten times. The chain couples TRBV6-8 to TRBJ2-2; TRBD2 aligns across 7 bases. J gave up 5 bases and V 2 bases, and 8 bases lay outside the gene matches. CDR3 size: 16 residues. Germline V gene lookup returns CDR1 MNHGY and CDR2 SAAAGT. Here the CDR3 reads CASSYHGLGGTGELFF. CDR3 bases: TGTGCCAGCAGTTACCATGGACTAGGAGGGACCGGGGAGCTGTTTTTT.

This clone is judged large (0.1 to 1%). This sequence joins TRBV6-8 and TRBJ2-6; possibly TRBD1 or TRBD2 for D (5 bases each). This CDR3 region has 14 residues. CDR1 and CDR2 from the germline V gene are MNHGY and SAAAGT. The germline V and J ends were trimmed by 4 bases and 2 bases, with 6 bases remaining between them. The CDR3 protein is CASSWDAGANVLTF. In nucleotides, the CDR3 is TGTGCCAGCAGTTGGGACGCTGGGGCCAACGTCCTGACTTTC.

This clone was seen more than once but under ten times. The chain links TRBV6-8 to TRBJ1-6; tentative D call: TRBD1 (5 bases). In germline, CDR1 is MNHGY, CDR2 SAAAGT. V shed 6 bases and J shed 16 bases, with 25 bases lying between them. This CDR3 has 15 amino acids. CDR3 sequence reads: CASSHPGTALPWLHF. The CDR3 nucleotides are TGTGCCAGCAGCCATCCGGGGACGGCTTTGCCATGGCTCCACTTT.

This clone has a handful of counts. This rearrangement joins TRBV19 to TRBJ2-1; maybe TRBD1 (6 bases). Trimming shortened V by 9 bases and J by 0 bases, and 9 bases separated the two germline ends. CDR3 length: 13 residues. Germline V gene sequence: CDR1 LNHDA, CDR2 SQIVND (reference sequence). In DNA, the CDR3 is TGTGCCAGCAAGGACAGCTCCTACAATGAGCAGTTCTTC. Its translation is CASKDSSYNEQFF.

The chain couples TRBV6-8 to TRBJ1-2; tentatively, D is TRBD1 (6 bases). Trimming stripped 8 bases from V and 4 bases from J, with 11 bases between. The CDR3 consists of 12 residues. Germline V gene sequence: CDR1 MNHGY, CDR2 SAAAGT. The CDR3 DNA is TGTGCCAGCGGGGGCAGGGTCTATGGCTACACCTTC. This codes for CASGGRVYGYTF.

CDR3 DNA: TGTGCCACCAGCAGCCGGGCCCCCGGCACCGGGGAGCTGTTTTTT. Translation gives CATSSRAPGTGELFF. V usage is TRBV15 and J usage is TRBJ2-2; D unresolved. CDR1 and CDR2 from the germline V gene are LNHNV and YYDKDF (reference sequence). The CDR3 is 15 amino acids. Trimming removed 3 bases from V and 4 bases from J, with 12 bases in between.

This clone was detected only a few times. The V call is TRBV19, the J call TRBJ2-7; TRBD1 aligns across 7 bases. V shed 1 base, J shed 2 bases, and the junction held 2 bases outside the gene matches. This CDR3 has 14 amino acids. Germline V gives CDR1 LNHDA, CDR2 SQIVND (reference sequence). In DNA, the CDR3 is TGTGCCAGTAGTATAGGGGGGACAGCCTACGAGCAGTACTTC. Amino acid sequence: CASSIGGTAYEQYF.

In its sample, this clone was seen a few times. The V and J genes are TRBV18 and TRBJ1-4; D is uncertain. The V end was cut by 2 bases, the J end by 0 bases, with 7 bases between. The germline CDR1 and CDR2 sequences are KGHSH and LQKENI. The length of the CDR3 is 15 residues. This CDR3 reads CASSPTTATNEKLFF. The CDR3 region has the DNA TGTGCCAGCTCACCAACAACAGCAACTAATGAAAAACTGTTTTTT.

There are many counts of this clone. The rearrangement joins TRBV11-3 to TRBJ2-1, with 9 nucleotides matching TRBD2. Per the germline V gene, CDR1 is SGHNT and CDR2 is YENEEA. The junction had 5 bases not matched to a gene; V was cut back by 1 base and J by 10 bases. This CDR3 has 14 residues. The CDR3 loop reads CASSLGGLAKEQFF. The CDR3 DNA is TGTGCCAGCAGCTTAGGGGGACTAGCTAAGGAGCAGTTCTTC.

The genes are TRBV15 and TRBJ1-1, with D maybe TRBD1 (6 bases). In germline, CDR1 is LNHNV, CDR2 YYDKDF (reference sequence). V shed 0 bases and J shed 6 bases, with 17 bases lying between them. The CDR3 covers 16 residues. The CDR3 DNA sequence: TGTGCCACCAGCAGAGATCCACAGGGAGGAAGGGCTGAAGCTTTCTTT. Amino acid sequence: CATSRDPQGGRAEAFF. The full variable domain, with the rest looked up from reference TRBV15 and TRBJ1-1, is DAMVIQNPRYQVTQFGKPVTLSCSQTLNHNVMYWYQQKSSQAPKLLFHYYDKDFNNEADTPDNFQSRRPNTSFCFLDIRSPGLGDTAMYLCATSRDPQGGRAEAFFGQGTRLTVV.

The chain uses TRBV6-8 and TRBJ2-2; D is undetermined. Between the trimmed V and J ends, which lost 2 bases and 0 bases, there was a span of 7 bases. The CDR3 is 15 amino acids. Germline CDR1 is MNHGY and CDR2 is SAAAGT. The CDR3 spells CASSYGNANTGELFF. The CDR3 nucleotides are TGTGCCAGCAGTTACGGAAACGCGAACACCGGGGAGCTGTTTTTT.

The table lists this clone with a few counts. The chain couples TRBV28 to TRBJ2-7; tentative D call: TRBD1 (6 bases). Germline V gene lookup returns CDR1 MDHEN and CDR2 SYDVKM. This CDR3 region has 16 residues. V was trimmed by 4 bases and J by 2 bases, leaving 18 bases between them. This chain's CDR3 is CASSSPSTGKPYEQYF. DNA of the CDR3: TGTGCCAGCAGTTCTCCTTCGACAGGAAAACCCTACGAGCAGTACTTC.

This chain uses TRBV28 with TRBJ2-3, with 9 bases that match TRBD1. The CDR3 extends over 15 amino acids. CDR1 and CDR2 from the germline V gene are MDHEN and SYDVKM. The trim removed 5 bases at V and 6 bases at J, leaving 9 bases unmatched. CDR3 bases: TGTGCCAGCAGTAAGGGACAGGGACGGGCCGATACGCAGTATTTT. This codes for CASSKGQGRADTQYF. The full variable domain, its missing parts supplied by reference TRBV28 and TRBJ2-3, is DVKVTQSSRYLVKRTGEKVFLECVQDMDHENMFWYRQDPGLGLRLIYFSYDVKMKEKGDIPEGYSVSREKKERFSLILESASTNQTSMYLCASSKGQGRADTQYFGPGTRLTVL.

The chain employs TRBV6-8 and TRBJ2-5; D tentatively fits TRBD1 or TRBD2 (5 bases each). The CDR3 runs to 13 residues. V lost 5 bases and J lost 1, with 8 bases in between. Germline V lookup: CDR1 MNHGY, CDR2 SAAAGT. For the CDR3, the DNA is TGTGCCAGCAGTGAGGGACCCCAAGAGACCCAGTACTTC. Amino acid sequence: CASSEGPQETQYF.